The T cell receptor (beta chain) described here comes from a study of early T cells in non-severe SARS-CoV-2 infection. Study-wide background: The study sequenced bulk RNA from unsorted whole blood, with chains unpaired. Findings and caveats of the study: Missing private and CD4 specificities, VDJdb matching favored anti-spike CD8 responses.

CDR3 length: 14 amino acids. Germline assignment: CDR1 DFQATT and CDR2 SNEGSKA (reference sequence). Unique molecular identifiers tagged individual cDNA molecules. Using its own MiXCR run on the 5' RACE reads, TCRdb lists one record per CDR3 protein. The table shows more than 35,000 distinct CDR3 sequences, with 5.8% occurring only once. This clonotype has a count of ten or more. Its antigen is as yet unknown. One end of the junction fails to match germline, which may point to a read error. The clonotype originates from an adult who was a healthcare worker with PCR-confirmed SARS-CoV-2 infection or an uninfected control (not recorded which). Sequencing input: whole blood. This rearrangement joins TRBV20-1 to TRBJ2-7, with TRBD1 matching over 9 bases. The CDR3 reads CSPRRRDRAYEQYF. Written as DNA, the CDR3 is TGCAGTCCTAGACGCCGGGACAGGGCCTACGAGCAGTACTTC.